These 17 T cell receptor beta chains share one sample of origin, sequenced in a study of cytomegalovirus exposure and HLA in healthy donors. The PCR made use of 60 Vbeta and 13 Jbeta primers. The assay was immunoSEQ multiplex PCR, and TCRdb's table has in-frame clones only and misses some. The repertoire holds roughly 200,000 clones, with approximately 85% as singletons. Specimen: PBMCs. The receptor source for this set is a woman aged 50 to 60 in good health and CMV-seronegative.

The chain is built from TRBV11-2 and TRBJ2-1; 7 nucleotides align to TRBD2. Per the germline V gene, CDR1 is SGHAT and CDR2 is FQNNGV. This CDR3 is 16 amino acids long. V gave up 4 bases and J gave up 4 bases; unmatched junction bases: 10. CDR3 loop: CASSSRTSLPYNEQFF. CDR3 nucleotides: TGTGCCAGCAGCTCCAGGACTAGTCTCCCTTACAATGAGCAGTTCTTC.

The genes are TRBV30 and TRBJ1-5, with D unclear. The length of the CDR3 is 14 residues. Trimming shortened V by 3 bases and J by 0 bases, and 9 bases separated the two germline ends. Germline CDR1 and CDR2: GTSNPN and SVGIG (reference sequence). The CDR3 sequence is CAWSPGLSNQPQHF. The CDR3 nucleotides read TGTGCCTGGAGCCCAGGACTTAGCAATCAGCCCCAGCATTTT. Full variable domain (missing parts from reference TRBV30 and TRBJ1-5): SQTIHQWPATLVQPVGSPLSLECTVEGTSNPNLYWYRQAAGRGLQLLFYSVGIGQISSEVPQNLSASRPQDRQFILSSKKLLLSDSGFYLCAWSPGLSNQPQHFGDGTRLSIL.

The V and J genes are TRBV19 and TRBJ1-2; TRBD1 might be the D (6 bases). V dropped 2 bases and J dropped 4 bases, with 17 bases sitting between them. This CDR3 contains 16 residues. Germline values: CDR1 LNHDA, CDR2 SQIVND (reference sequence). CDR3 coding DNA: TGTGCCAGTAGTATACCAGGGGAGCCTCCCAGCTATGGCTACACCTTC. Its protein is CASSIPGEPPSYGYTF.

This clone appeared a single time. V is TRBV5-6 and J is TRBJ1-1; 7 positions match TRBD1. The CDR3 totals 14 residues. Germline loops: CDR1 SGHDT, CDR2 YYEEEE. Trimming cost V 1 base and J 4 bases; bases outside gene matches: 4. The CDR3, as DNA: TGTGCCAGCAGCTTGCAGACAGGGATCACTGAAGCTTTCTTT. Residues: CASSLQTGITEAFF.

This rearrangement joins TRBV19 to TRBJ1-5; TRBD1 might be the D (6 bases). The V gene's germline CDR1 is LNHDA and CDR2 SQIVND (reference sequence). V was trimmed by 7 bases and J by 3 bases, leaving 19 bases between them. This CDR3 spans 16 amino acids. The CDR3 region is CASTSRGGGFNQPQHF. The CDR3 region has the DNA TGTGCCAGTACCTCCCGAGGGGGGGGGTTCAATCAGCCCCAGCATTTT.

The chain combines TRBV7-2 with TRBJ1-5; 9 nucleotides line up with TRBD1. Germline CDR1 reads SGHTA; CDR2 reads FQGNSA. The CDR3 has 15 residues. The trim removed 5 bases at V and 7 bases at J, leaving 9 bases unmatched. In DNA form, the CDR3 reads TGTGCCAGCAGCCCCAGGACAGGGGAGGGACAGCCCCAGCATTTT. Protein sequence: CASSPRTGEGQPQHF.

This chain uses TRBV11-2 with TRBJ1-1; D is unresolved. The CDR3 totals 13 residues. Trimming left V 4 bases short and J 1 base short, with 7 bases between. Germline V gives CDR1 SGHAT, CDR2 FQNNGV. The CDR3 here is CASSYRQNTEAFF. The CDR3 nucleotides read TGTGCCAGCAGCTACAGACAGAACACTGAAGCTTTCTTT.

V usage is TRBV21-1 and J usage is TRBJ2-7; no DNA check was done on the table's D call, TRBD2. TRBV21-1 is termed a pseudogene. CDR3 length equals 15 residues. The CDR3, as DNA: TGTGCCAGCAGCAATCAGGGACTAGGGTACTACGAGCAGTACTTC. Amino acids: CASSNQGLGYYEQYF.

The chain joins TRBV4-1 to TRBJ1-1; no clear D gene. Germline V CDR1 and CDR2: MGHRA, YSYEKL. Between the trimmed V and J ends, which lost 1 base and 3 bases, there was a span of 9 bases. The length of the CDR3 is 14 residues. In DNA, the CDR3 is TGCGCCAGCAGCCAAGGGAGGATCGACACTGAAGCTTTCTTT. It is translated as CASSQGRIDTEAFF.

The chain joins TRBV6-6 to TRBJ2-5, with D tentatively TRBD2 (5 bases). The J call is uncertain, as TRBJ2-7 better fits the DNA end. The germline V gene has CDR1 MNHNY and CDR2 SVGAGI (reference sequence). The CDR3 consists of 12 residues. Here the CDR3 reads CASSTNSYEQYF. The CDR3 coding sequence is TGTGCCAGTTCGACTAACTCCTACGAGCAGTACTTC.

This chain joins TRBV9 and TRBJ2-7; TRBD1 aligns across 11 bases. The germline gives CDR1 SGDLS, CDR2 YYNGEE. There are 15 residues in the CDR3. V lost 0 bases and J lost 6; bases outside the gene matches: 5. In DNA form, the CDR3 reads TGTGCCAGCAGCGTAGAGGGGACAGGGGGTGGCGAGCAGTACTTC. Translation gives CASSVEGTGGGEQYF.

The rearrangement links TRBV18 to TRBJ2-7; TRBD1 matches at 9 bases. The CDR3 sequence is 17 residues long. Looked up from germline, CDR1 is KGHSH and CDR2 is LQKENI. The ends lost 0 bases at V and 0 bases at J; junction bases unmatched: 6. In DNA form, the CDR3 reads TGTGCCAGCTCACCACCGAGAGGACAGGGGAGCTCCTACGAGCAGTACTTC. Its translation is CASSPPRGQGSSYEQYF.

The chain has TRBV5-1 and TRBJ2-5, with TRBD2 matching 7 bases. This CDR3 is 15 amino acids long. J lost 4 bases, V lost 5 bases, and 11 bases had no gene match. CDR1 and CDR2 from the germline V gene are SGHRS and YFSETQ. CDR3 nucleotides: TGCGCCAGCAGTTACGCAGCGGGACTTGTAGAGACCCAGTACTTC. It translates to CASSYAAGLVETQYF.

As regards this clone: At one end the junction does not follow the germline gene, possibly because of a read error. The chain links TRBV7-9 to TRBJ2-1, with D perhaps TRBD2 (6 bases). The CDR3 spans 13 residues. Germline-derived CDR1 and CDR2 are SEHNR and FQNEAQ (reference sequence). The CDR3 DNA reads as TGTTCCAGCAGCTTAGGGACTGGCAATGAGCAGTTCTTC. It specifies CSSSLGTGNEQFF. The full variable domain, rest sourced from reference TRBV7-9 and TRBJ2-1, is DTGVSQNPRHKITKRGQNVTFRCDPISEHNRLYWYRQTLGQGPEFLTYFQNEAQLEKSRLLSDRFSAERPKGSFSTLEIQRTEQGDSAMYLCSSSLGTGNEQFFGPGTRLTVL.

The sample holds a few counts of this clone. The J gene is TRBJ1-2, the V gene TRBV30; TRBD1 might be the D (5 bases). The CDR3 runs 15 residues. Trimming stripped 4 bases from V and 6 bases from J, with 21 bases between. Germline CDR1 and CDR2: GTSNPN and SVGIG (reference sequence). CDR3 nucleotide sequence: TGTGCCTGGAACTATATTTCAGGGATCCGGAATGGCTACACCTTC. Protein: CAWNYISGIRNGYTF.

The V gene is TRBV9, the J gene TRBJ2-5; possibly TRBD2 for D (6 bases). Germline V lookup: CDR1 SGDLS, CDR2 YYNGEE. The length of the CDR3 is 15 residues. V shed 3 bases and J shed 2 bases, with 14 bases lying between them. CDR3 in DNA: TGTGCCAGCAGCGCCCATTGGGGGGTACAAGAGACCCAGTACTTC. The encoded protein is CASSAHWGVQETQYF.

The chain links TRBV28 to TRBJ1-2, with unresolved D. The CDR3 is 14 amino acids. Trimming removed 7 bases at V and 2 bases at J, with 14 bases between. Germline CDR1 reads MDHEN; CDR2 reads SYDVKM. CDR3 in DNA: TGTGCCAGCATTAGCGGATTCTACAACTATGGCTACACCTTC. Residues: CASISGFYNYGYTF.